This is a list of T cell receptor beta chains from one sample in a study of shared clonotypes between healthy human individuals. Some clones are missing from TCRdb's copy, which holds only in-frame ones; the method was immunoSEQ multiplex PCR. In the table there are 2 million to 3 million clones, around nine tenths of which are singletons. Material: naive CD4+ T cells sorted from blood. These receptors all stem from a man aged 18 to 30 in good health. Each CDR3 is given with its conserved first and last residue. A D gene is named only where the DNA matches it firmly. Clone size is not always given. Where it is, it says once, few, many or a class for expanded clones.

CDR3 protein	CDR3 DNA	clone size	V gene	D gene	J gene
CAWSVIYGQVGSEKLFF	TGTGCCTGGAGTGTAATATACGGACAGGTTGGGAGTGAAAAACTGTTTTTT	.	TRBV30	TRBD1	TRBJ1-4
CSVQGLAGETQYF	TGCAGCGTGCAGGGACTAGCGGGGGAGACCCAGTACTTC	once	TRBV29-1	TRBD2	TRBJ2-5
CASSLAGGPETQYF	TGTGCCAGTAGTCTGGCGGGAGGGCCGGAGACCCAGTACTTC	.	TRBV19	TRBD2	TRBJ2-5
CASSVWNKDTGELFF	TGTGCCAGCAGCGTATGGAACAAGGACACCGGGGAGCTGTTTTTT	few	TRBV9	.	TRBJ2-2
CASSPVDRQETQYF	TGCGCCAGCAGCCCGGTGGACAGACAAGAGACCCAGTACTTC	.	TRBV5-1	.	TRBJ2-5
CASSYVAGGPNEQFF	TGTGCCAGCAGTTACGTAGCGGGAGGGCCCAATGAGCAGTTCTTC	.	TRBV6-5	TRBD2	TRBJ2-1
CSAGTGSGLAGGNEQFF	TGCAGCGCCGGGACAGGGTCCGGACTAGCGGGAGGAAATGAGCAGTTCTTC	.	TRBV29-1	TRBD2	TRBJ2-1
CASSLSRGVGELFF	TGTGCCAGCAGTTTATCACGAGGCGTCGGGGAGCTGTTTTTT	once	TRBV27	.	TRBJ2-2
CSVGTGNTGELFF	TGCAGCGTTGGGACAGGTAACACCGGGGAGCTGTTTTTT	once	TRBV29-1	TRBD1	TRBJ2-2
CASSLGASGLHTDTQYF	TGTGCCAGCAGCTTAGGGGCTAGCGGGTTACACACAGATACGCAGTATTTT	.	TRBV7-8	TRBD2	TRBJ2-3
CASSYVNGNTEAFF	TGTGCCAGCAGTTACGTCAATGGGAACACTGAAGCTTTCTTT	.	TRBV10-3	.	TRBJ1-1
CASLSIMNTEAFF	TGTGCCAGCCTTTCAATCATGAACACTGAAGCTTTCTTT	few	TRBV28	.	TRBJ1-1
CASSMGTLTEAFF	TGTGCCAGCAGTATGGGGACACTCACTGAAGCTTTCTTT	.	TRBV27	.	TRBJ1-1
CASSGGTGFFEKLFF	TGTGCCAGCAGCGGCGGGACAGGGTTTTTTGAAAAACTGTTTTTT	.	TRBV9	TRBD1	TRBJ1-4
CASSLGGWGGYTF	TGTGCCAGCAGCTTAGGGGGGTGGGGTGGCTACACCTTC	.	TRBV7-2	.	TRBJ1-2
CASSPLQRGAYNEQFF	TGTGCCAGCTCACCACTTCAACGGGGGGCCTACAATGAGCAGTTCTTC	.	TRBV18	TRBD2	TRBJ2-1
CASSEAGTVYGYTF	TGTGCCAGCAGCGAAGCCGGGACAGTCTATGGCTACACCTTC	.	TRBV25-1	TRBD1	TRBJ1-2
CASSDQGARETQYF	TGTGCCAGCAGCGATCAGGGGGCGCGGGAGACCCAGTACTTC	.	TRBV5-4	TRBD1	TRBJ2-5
CAMYGGIVGNTIYF	TGTGCCATGTACGGGGGGATAGTTGGAAACACCATATATTTT	.	TRBV2	.	TRBJ1-3
CASSAPVGKRNTIYF	TGTGCCAGCAGCGCACCAGTGGGGAAACGAAACACCATATATTTT	.	TRBV9	.	TRBJ1-3
CASSLYHPFSNQPQHF	TGTGCCAGCAGCTTATATCATCCCTTTAGCAATCAGCCCCAGCATTTT	.	TRBV7-2	.	TRBJ1-5
CASGSFYRAGNTEAFF	TGTGCCAGTGGGTCTTTCTATCGGGCGGGGAACACTGAAGCTTTCTTT	.	TRBV19	.	TRBJ1-1
CASSLAGTGDNEQFF	TGTGCCAGCAGCTTAGCGGGGACAGGGGACAATGAGCAGTTCTTC	.	TRBV7-9	TRBD1	TRBJ2-1
CASSVSSFSYEQYF	TGTGCCAGCAGCGTATCCAGTTTCTCCTACGAGCAGTACTTC	.	TRBV9	.	TRBJ2-7